This TCR beta chain was recovered during a study of T-cell memory formation after mild COVID-19. Study outcomes and limitations: In second-wave clones peaking day 37, SARS-CoV-2 specificity remained unconfirmed.

TCRdb independently ran MiXCR on the 5' RACE reads; one entry per CDR3 protein. Seen here are 530,000 or so distinct CDR3 sequences, about 18% observed once, and the top ten hold about 8.1%. Only a few counts were recorded for this clonotype. Its antigen is undetermined. This CDR3 contains 14 residues. V was cut by 5 bases and J by 10 bases, with 18 bases left in between. CDR1 and CDR2 from the germline V gene are LNHDA and SQIVND (reference sequence). This sequence joins TRBV19 and TRBJ2-1, with D unclear. The source material was PBMCs or a T cell subset sorted from them (not recorded which). This TCR was recovered from an adult woman who had mild COVID-19 (a few samples of this study predate the infection). Cell type and time point are not known. The CDR3 region is CASSFQGRLGEQFF. The CDR3 nucleotides read TGTGCCAGTAGTTTCCAAGGACGATTGGGAGAGCAGTTCTTC. Supplemented by reference TRBV19 and TRBJ2-1, the full variable domain reads DGGITQSPKYLFRKEGQNVTLSCEQNLNHDAMYWYRQDPGQGLRLIYYSQIVNDFQKGDIAEGYSVSREKKESFPLTVTSAQKNPTAFYLCASSFQGRLGEQFFGPGTRLTVL.